Presented here are 29 T cell receptor beta chains from one specimen sequenced in a study of tumor T cells in aggressive B-cell lymphoma. Only in-frame clones appear in the TCRdb table, and some are missing; sequencing was by immunoSEQ multiplex PCR. The data show roughly 2,600 clones, 87% seen once. The sample taken for sequencing was tumor tissue. All receptors come from an adult with diffuse large B cell lymphoma.

V is TRBV5-1 and J is TRBJ1-1, with D perhaps TRBD1 (6 bases). V was shortened by 9 bases and J by 0 bases, with 27 bases between the two germline ends. CDR1 and CDR2 from the germline V gene are SGHRS and YFSETQ. CDR3 length equals 18 residues. Here the CDR3 DNA reads TGCGCCAACAGACCGAGGACAGCTACTTTTTCTATGAACACTGAAGCTTTCTTT. As protein: CANRPRTATFSMNTEAFF.

J is TRBJ2-4 and V is TRBV19; 8 nucleotides match TRBD1. Germline CDR1 LNHDA, CDR2 SQIVND (reference sequence). V lost 1 base to trimming and J lost 9 bases; unmatched junction nucleotides: 14. The CDR3 is 17 amino acids. CDR3 sequence (DNA): TGTGCCAGTAGTATAGGTGGAGGACAGGGCCGGTTGGGCATTCAGTACTTC. It encodes CASSIGGGQGRLGIQYF. Complete variable domain (other parts from reference TRBV19 and TRBJ2-4): DGGITQSPKYLFRKEGQNVTLSCEQNLNHDAMYWYRQDPGQGLRLIYYSQIVNDFQKGDIAEGYSVSREKKESFPLTVTSAQKNPTAFYLCASSIGGGQGRLGIQYFGAGTRLSVL.

The chain has TRBV4-1 and TRBJ2-5; D possibly corresponds to TRBD2 (6 bases). CDR1 and CDR2 (germline): MGHRA, YSYEKL. This CDR3 contains 16 residues. Trimming left V 4 bases short and J 5 bases short, with 20 bases between. CDR3 coding DNA: TGCGCCAGCAGCCTCTCGGGCGGGGACCCGTTGGAGACCCAGTACTTC. Translating it yields CASSLSGGDPLETQYF.

The V and J genes are TRBV30 and TRBJ1-6; 7 positions agree with TRBD1. Germline V CDR1 and CDR2: GTSNPN, SVGIG (reference sequence). There are 15 residues in the CDR3. V trimming: 0 bases; J trimming: 7 bases; junction bases outside the gene matches: 6. The CDR3 region is CAWSVRNRGNSPLHF. The CDR3 DNA sequence: TGTGCCTGGAGTGTACGGAACAGGGGCAATTCACCCCTCCACTTT.

The V gene is TRBV28, the J gene TRBJ1-1; 7 bases are a match to TRBD1. The trim removed 6 bases at V and 0 bases at J, leaving 7 bases unmatched. The CDR3 length is 15 residues. Per germline, CDR1 MDHEN and CDR2 SYDVKM. The DNA for the CDR3 is TGTGCCAGCAGCCGAGAACAGGGGATGAACACTGAAGCTTTCTTT. It yields the protein CASSREQGMNTEAFF.

This chain links TRBV9 with TRBJ2-1; TRBD1 aligns across 9 bases. This CDR3 is 15 amino acids long. Germline CDR1 SGDLS, CDR2 YYNGEE. The J segment lost 10 bases and the V segment lost 3 bases, leaving 11 bases of the junction unmatched. CDR3 protein: CASSAMTGGSQEQFF. CDR3 coding DNA: TGTGCCAGCAGCGCCATGACAGGGGGTTCCCAGGAGCAGTTCTTC. Together with reference TRBV9 and TRBJ2-1, the CDR3 gives the full variable domain: DSGVTQTPKHLITATGQRVTLRCSPRSGDLSVYWYQQSLDQGLQFLIQYYNGEERAKGNILERFSAQQFPDLHSELNLSSLELGDSALYFCASSAMTGGSQEQFFGPGTRLTVL.

The genes are TRBV27 and TRBJ2-1, with D perhaps TRBD1 (6 bases). Looked up from germline, CDR1 is MNHEY and CDR2 is SMNVEV (reference sequence). The CDR3 sequence is 15 residues long. Trimming pared 8 bases from V and 5 bases from J, leaving 19 bases between. Here the CDR3 reads CASRKPTQGHNEQFF. CDR3 sequence (DNA): TGTGCCAGCCGAAAACCCACGCAGGGGCACAATGAGCAGTTCTTC.

The gene calls are TRBV29-1 and TRBJ2-7; 7 bases are shared with TRBD1. The CDR3 loop spans 15 amino acids. Germline values: CDR1 SQVTM, CDR2 ANQGSEA. V dropped 3 bases and J dropped 6; count of bases not matched to a gene: 14. CDR3 nucleotides: TGCAGCGTTGAGATGGTAGGGGGCGCAGGTTCCGAGCAGTACTTC. This codes for CSVEMVGGAGSEQYF.

This clone occurred a few times. Distinct nucleotide sequences in the sample also encode this CDR3. The chain employs TRBV7-9 and TRBJ2-2, with 8 bases that match TRBD2. CDR3 length: 15 amino acids. V shed 5 bases, J shed 6 bases, and the junction held 8 bases outside the gene matches. In germline, CDR1 is SEHNR, CDR2 FQNEAQ (reference sequence). The chain's CDR3 is CASSLELAVPGELFF. The CDR3 DNA is TGTGCCAGCAGCCTGGAACTAGCGGTCCCCGGGGAGCTGTTTTTT.

The genes are TRBV5-6 and TRBJ1-1; D is possibly TRBD1 (6 bases). The ends were cut back, 3 bases at V and 11 bases at J, with 14 bases in the middle. There are 12 residues in the CDR3. The V gene's germline CDR1 is SGHDT and CDR2 YYEEEE. CDR3 region: CASSSPSGAAFF. In nucleotides, the CDR3 is TGTGCCAGCAGCTCCCCCTCAGGGGCGGCTTTCTTT.

The chain links TRBV27 to TRBJ1-1; tentative D call: TRBD1 (6 bases). Germline CDR1 is MNHEY and CDR2 is SMNVEV (reference sequence). The CDR3 length is 15 residues. Trimming stripped 2 bases from V and 7 bases from J, with 17 bases between. CDR3 nucleotide sequence: TGTGCCAGCAGTTTAGTGACGGTGGGGGCCGTTGAAGCTTTCTTT. This gives the protein CASSLVTVGAVEAFF.

The rearrangement joins TRBV7-6 to TRBJ2-2; D is perhaps TRBD1 (5 bases). This CDR3 spans 15 amino acids. Germline loops: CDR1 SGHVS, CDR2 FNYEAQ. V lost 4 bases, J lost 4 bases, and 13 bases lay in between. DNA for the CDR3: TGTGCCAGCAGCTCAGGGTATTCGGGCACCGGGGAGCTGTTTTTT. Translation: CASSSGYSGTGELFF.

The V and J genes are TRBV29-1 and TRBJ1-1; D is unclear. The CDR3 spans 13 residues. Germline values: CDR1 SQVTM, CDR2 ANQGSEA. The V gene lost 1 base and the J gene lost 0 bases, with 6 bases spanning the gap. This CDR3 is CSVEGGVNTEAFF. The CDR3 coding sequence is TGCAGCGTTGAAGGTGGAGTGAACACTGAAGCTTTCTTT.

Only one count was recorded for this clone. An end of the junction differs from the germline gene, which may be a read error. This chain joins TRBV14 and TRBJ2-7, with 9 bases matching TRBD1. The CDR3 extends over 16 amino acids. CDR1 SGHDN and CDR2 FVKESK come from the germline V gene. Written as DNA, the CDR3 is TGTGCCAGCAGTCAAGTTCCGGGACAGGGTGACAACGAGCAGTACTTC. It is translated as CASSQVPGQGDNEQYF.

The CDR3 here is CASSSTNQGKLFF. DNA for the CDR3: TGTGCCAGCAGCTCGACCAACCAGGGGAAACTGTTTTTT. V usage is TRBV11-3 and J usage is TRBJ1-4; possible D gene TRBD1, 6 bases. The V end lost 4 bases, the J end lost 11 bases, and 14 bases lay between the germline ends. Germline V gene data show CDR1 as SGHNT and CDR2 as YENEEA. This CDR3 contains 13 residues.

V gene TRBV5-6 combines with J gene TRBJ2-7; D is perhaps TRBD2 (5 bases). With 0 bases removed from V and 3 bases from J, the gap between germline ends came to 10 bases. Germline values: CDR1 SGHDT, CDR2 YYEEEE. This CDR3 has 14 amino acids. The CDR3 region has the DNA TGTGCCAGCAGCTTGGTTGGAGGCCACTACGAGCAGTACTTC. Translation gives CASSLVGGHYEQYF.

This clone was seen a few times. Other DNA sequences in the same sample also yield this CDR3. This chain links TRBV30 with TRBJ1-2, with D perhaps TRBD1 (5 bases). The ends were cut back, 3 bases at V and 4 bases at J, with 9 bases in the middle. The V gene's germline CDR1 is GTSNPN and CDR2 SVGIG (reference sequence). CDR3 size: 12 residues. The CDR3 DNA reads as TGTGCCTGGAGGGTGGGGGGCTATGGCTACACCTTC. Encoded protein: CAWRVGGYGYTF.

The genes are TRBV28 and TRBJ1-2; TRBD1 matches at 10 bases. J was trimmed by 4 bases and V by 6 bases; bases with no gene match: 2. CDR3 length: 13 residues. Germline assignment: CDR1 MDHEN and CDR2 SYDVKM. CDR3 loop: CASSRTGGYGYTF. CDR3 coding DNA: TGTGCCAGCAGCCGGACAGGGGGCTATGGCTACACCTTC.

This chain uses TRBV7-9 with TRBJ2-7; D is ambiguous. This CDR3 has 12 residues. Germline assignment: CDR1 SEHNR and CDR2 FQNEAQ (reference sequence). V lost 6 bases and J 2 bases, leaving 8 bases between the germline ends. As DNA, the CDR3 is TGTGCCAGCAGTACGCGCCCCTACGAGCAGTACTTC. Translating gives CASSTRPYEQYF.

This clone occurred once. V is TRBV5-4 and J is TRBJ2-7, with D tentatively TRBD2 (6 bases). The CDR3 has 13 amino acids. The V end lost 3 bases, the J end lost 6 bases, and 13 bases lay between the germline ends. Germline lookup yields CDR1 SGHNT and CDR2 YYREEE (reference sequence). CDR3 sequence (DNA): TGTGCCAGCAGCTGGGACCTGGGAGGCGAGCAGTACTTC. Translation: CASSWDLGGEQYF.

This clone was seen only once. The chain recombines TRBV30 with TRBJ1-2; TRBD1 aligns across 7 bases. Germline CDR1 reads GTSNPN; CDR2 reads SVGIG (reference sequence). V shed 0 bases, J shed 4 bases, and the junction held 8 bases outside the gene matches. The CDR3 has 15 amino acids. CDR3: CAWSVQRGQVYGYTF. In DNA form, the CDR3 reads TGTGCCTGGAGTGTACAGAGGGGGCAGGTCTATGGCTACACCTTC.

The rearrangement uses TRBV25-1 and TRBJ1-5; TRBD1 is a possible D gene (6 bases). Trimming took 10 bases from V and 7 from J, leaving 17 bases between them. This CDR3 spans 13 amino acids. Germline CDR1 MGHDK, CDR2 SYGVNS. CDR3: CATSQGPGQPQHF. The CDR3 region has the DNA TGTGCCACTTCTCAGGGGCCGGGGCAGCCCCAGCATTTT.

The rearrangement links TRBV7-9 to TRBJ2-7; perhaps TRBD2 as D (5 bases). The CDR3 contains 15 residues. V lost 7 bases and J 8 bases, leaving 24 bases between the germline ends. CDR1 and CDR2 (germline): SEHNR, FQNEAQ (reference sequence). CDR3 DNA sequence: TGTGCCAGCAATTCTGACTACCAACCGATGCCCCAGCAGTACTTC. Protein: CASNSDYQPMPQQYF.

The rearrangement uses TRBV14 and TRBJ2-3, with a possible D match to TRBD2 (6 bases). The germline V and J ends were trimmed by 0 bases and 5 bases, with 18 bases remaining between them. Per the germline V gene, CDR1 is SGHDN and CDR2 is FVKESK. The CDR3 is 17 amino acids. The CDR3 nucleotides read TGTGCCAGCAGCCAAGAAAGGTTAGCGGTACGATTAGATACGCAGTATTTT. This codes for CASSQERLAVRLDTQYF. Drawing the rest from reference TRBV14 and TRBJ2-3, the complete variable domain is EAGVTQFPSHSVIEKGQTVTLRCDPISGHDNLYWYRRVMGKEIKFLLHFVKESKQDESGMPNNRFLAERTGGTYSTLKVQPAELEDSGVYFCASSQERLAVRLDTQYFGPGTRLTVL.

The chain is built from TRBV7-6 and TRBJ1-2; 7 bases agree with TRBD1. The CDR3 runs 14 residues. Looked up from germline, CDR1 is SGHVS and CDR2 is FNYEAQ. V was pared by 2 bases and J by 2 bases, with 2 bases of the junction left unmatched. The CDR3 nucleotides are TGTGCCAGCAGCTTACGGGACAGCAACTATGGCTACACCTTC. Translated, it gives CASSLRDSNYGYTF.

This clone was counted once. This rearrangement joins TRBV14 to TRBJ1-1; D might be TRBD1 (6 bases). Germline V gives CDR1 SGHDN, CDR2 FVKESK. This CDR3 contains 12 residues. V lost 5 bases and J lost 8, with 12 bases in between. CDR3 in amino acids: CASSMLDREAFF. For the CDR3, the DNA is TGTGCCAGCAGCATGTTGGACAGAGAAGCTTTCTTT.

The rearrangement joins TRBV6-6 to TRBJ2-7; D is undetermined. CDR1 and CDR2 from the germline V gene are MNHNY and SVGAGI (reference sequence). This CDR3 is built from 11 residues. Trimming pared 6 bases from V and 4 bases from J, leaving 7 bases between. The DNA for the CDR3 is TGTGCCAGCAGCGCCAGGTACGAGCAGTACTTC. Amino acid sequence: CASSARYEQYF.

This sequence joins TRBV7-9 and TRBJ1-4, with 9 nucleotides matching TRBD1. The CDR3 covers 15 residues. Losses at the gene ends were 5 bases for V and 6 bases for J; bases not matched to a gene: 7. Germline V gene data show CDR1 as SEHNR and CDR2 as FQNEAQ (reference sequence). The CDR3 DNA follows: TGTGCCAGCAGCGACAGGGGGACAAGGGATGAAAAACTGTTTTTT. It is translated as CASSDRGTRDEKLFF.

V gene TRBV4-1 combines with J gene TRBJ1-1; possible D gene TRBD1, 6 bases. CDR1 MGHRA and CDR2 YSYEKL come from the germline V gene. The V end lost 5 bases, the J end lost 0 bases, and 13 bases lay between the germline ends. This CDR3 is 15 amino acids long. CDR3 nucleotides: TGCGCCAGCAGCAACAGAGGGGGAATGAACACTGAAGCTTTCTTT. Encoded protein: CASSNRGGMNTEAFF.